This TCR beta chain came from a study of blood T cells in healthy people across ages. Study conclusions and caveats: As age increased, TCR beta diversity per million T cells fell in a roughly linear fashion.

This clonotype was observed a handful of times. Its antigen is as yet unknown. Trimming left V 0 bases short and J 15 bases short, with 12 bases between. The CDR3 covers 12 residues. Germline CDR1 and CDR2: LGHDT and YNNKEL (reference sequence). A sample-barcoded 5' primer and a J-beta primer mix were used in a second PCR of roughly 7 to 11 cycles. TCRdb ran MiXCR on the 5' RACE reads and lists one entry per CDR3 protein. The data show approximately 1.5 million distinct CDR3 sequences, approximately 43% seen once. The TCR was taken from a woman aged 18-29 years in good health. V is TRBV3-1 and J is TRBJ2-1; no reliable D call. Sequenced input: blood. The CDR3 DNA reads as TGTGCCAGCAGCCAAGAGCCGGACGTCTCGTTCTTC. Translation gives CASSQEPDVSFF.